A selection of T cell receptor beta chains follows, all from one sample in a study of T cells of healthy individuals. TCRdb analysed the 5' RACE reads with MiXCR anew, one entry per CDR3 protein. The sample contains about 53,000 distinct CDR3 sequences, about 15% of which appear only once. These TCRs come from a human donor in good health. CDR3s include the opening cysteine and the closing phenylalanine or tryptophan. The D gene is left open where the match is weak.

J gene	CDR3 length	V gene	D gene	CDR3 protein
TRBJ1-5	14	TRBV6-1	.	CASSEGRGRQPQHF
TRBJ2-3	16	TRBV12-3/TRBV12-4	TRBD2	CASIWTSGGPTDTQYF
TRBJ2-1	15	TRBV9	.	CASSVSPRDRSEQFF
TRBJ1-6	13	TRBV25-1	.	CASSEYGKTPLHF
TRBJ1-4	15	TRBV28	.	CASSQTGPTNEKLFF
TRBJ2-1	14	TRBV29-1	TRBD2	CSVEPSGSSSEQFF
TRBJ2-7	12	TRBV6-1	.	CASSERTYEQYF
TRBJ2-3	12	TRBV18	.	CASSPPENTQYF
TRBJ2-5	15	TRBV20-1	TRBD1	CSAAPGQGYQETQYF
TRBJ1-5	14	TRBV7-2	TRBD1	CASTGQGLGQPQHF
TRBJ1-4	13	TRBV18	.	CASSPPSNEKLFF
TRBJ2-3	15	TRBV7-9	.	CASSGGGRLTDTQYF
TRBJ2-7	13	TRBV2	TRBD1	CASTTGQGYEQYF
TRBJ1-1	14	TRBV5-5	.	CASSFATGNTEAFF
TRBJ2-7	15	TRBV19	.	CASSMQDGDSYEQYF
TRBJ1-1	12	TRBV25-1	.	CASSEGQGKAFF
TRBJ2-7	14	TRBV27	.	CASSFRRADYEQYF
TRBJ2-7	14	TRBV28	.	CASSFMGPLREQYF
TRBJ2-7	13	TRBV7-6	.	CASSFSGPYEQYF
TRBJ2-3	18	TRBV15	.	CATSSRRTSGGNTDTQYF
TRBJ2-7	14	TRBV29-1	TRBD1	CSVFGQGASYEQYF
TRBJ2-2	18	TRBV21-1	.	CASSARERRLAGTGELFF
TRBJ1-2	12	TRBV29-1	.	CSVQQGRYGYTF